The rows below give T cell receptor beta chains drawn from one sample of a study of patients and donors after allogeneic stem cell transplantation. MiXCR, run by TCRdb on the RT-PCR reads, gives a single entry per CDR3 protein. The data show 800,000 to 1,000,000 distinct CDR3 sequences, 18% seen once. Sequenced input: blood, either unsorted or a sorted T cell fraction (not recorded which). The receptor source for this set is a human donor who was either an allogeneic HSCT recipient or a stem cell or donor lymphocyte infusion donor (not recorded which). It is not recorded whose cells these are; they may come from a transplant donor. Both conserved end residues are part of each CDR3. A D gene is named only where the DNA matches it firmly. Clone size is stated in some rows and not others, as once, few, many or a class when expanded.

d_gene	abundance	v_gene	j_gene	CDR3nt	CDR3aa
-	-	TRBV20-1	TRBJ2-4	TGCAGTGCTAGAGATGCTAGGAGGAGAAAAAACATTCAGTACTTC	CSARDARRRKNIQYF
-	few	TRBV30	TRBJ1-2	TGTGCCGGGACGGACAGCAACTATGGCTACACCTTC	CAGTDSNYGYTF
TRBD1	few	TRBV10-3	TRBJ2-3	TGTGCCATAGGACAGGGGAACCCAGATACGCAGTATTTT	CAIGQGNPDTQYF
-	-	TRBV7-9	TRBJ1-1	TGTGCCAGCAGCTTAGTCGCGGTCCCTGAAGCTTTCTTT	CASSLVAVPEAFF
TRBD1	many	TRBV12-3/TRBV12-4	TRBJ2-7	TGTGCCAGCAGTACGGGACAGGGAACCTACGAGCAGTACTTC	CASSTGQGTYEQYF
-	-	TRBV20-1	TRBJ1-2	TGCAGTGCTGTAGAGTCCTGGAGGGGCTACACCTTC	CSAVESWRGYTF
-	-	TRBV7-9	TRBJ1-1	TGTGCCAGCAGCCCTAGGGGGAATGAAGCTTTCTTT	CASSPRGNEAFF
-	few	TRBV20-1	TRBJ1-2	TGCAGTGCTAGACTCGCAGATTATGGCTACACCTTC	CSARLADYGYTF
-	few	TRBV14	TRBJ2-3	TGTGCCAGCAGCCATCCTCCCGGGAGTGGGACCCACCCAGATACGCAGTATTTT	CASSHPPGSGTHPDTQYF
-	-	TRBV12-3/TRBV12-4	TRBJ2-4	TGTGCCAGCCGGGGGCTCTTTCAGTACTTC	CASRGLFQYF
-	few	TRBV29-1	TRBJ1-5	TGCAGCGTCGCACGGGGAAGCAATCAGCCCCAGCATTTT	CSVARGSNQPQHF
-	many	TRBV5-1	TRBJ2-1	TGCGCCAGCAGGGTTGGGCTGAGCTCCTACAATGAGCAGTTCTTC	CASRVGLSSYNEQFF
TRBD1	few	TRBV5-1	TRBJ1-1	TGCGCCAGTAGATCCGGGACAGAGAACACTGAAGCTTTCTTT	CASRSGTENTEAFF
-	many	TRBV29-1	TRBJ2-1	TGCAGCGTTGTTGGACTCAACTACAATGAGCAGTTCTTC	CSVVGLNYNEQFF
-	-	TRBV5-4	TRBJ2-6	TGTGCCAGCAGCTTGGCCGGATATGGGACAACTAACTCTGGGGCCAACGTCCTGACTTTC	CASSLAGYGTTNSGANVLTF
-	-	TRBV20-1	TRBJ2-3	TGCAGTGCTAGAAGGTTTGGGCGGGCGACTAGCACAGATACGCAGTATTTT	CSARRFGRATSTDTQYF
-	-	TRBV29-1	TRBJ2-2	TGCAGCGCCGAGACGGCCCTAACCACCGGGGAGCTGTTTTTT	CSAETALTTGELFF
-	few	TRBV12-3/TRBV12-4	TRBJ1-2	TGTGCCAGCAGTTACCTAGGGGTTCACTATGGCTACACCTTC	CASSYLGVHYGYTF
-	-	TRBV7-8	TRBJ2-1	TGTGCCAGCGTTCCAGGCTCCTACAATGAGCAGTTCTTC	CASVPGSYNEQFF
TRBD1	few	TRBV6-1	TRBJ2-6	TGTGCCAGCAGGAGGGACAGTTCCTCTGGGGCCAACGTCCTGACTTTC	CASRRDSSSGANVLTF
-	-	TRBV2	TRBJ2-5	TGTGCCAGCAGTCCGGGCAGGGTAGAGACCCAGTACTTC	CASSPGRVETQYF
-	-	TRBV20-1	TRBJ1-1	TGCAGTGCTAGAGATTACGGGGGACAGAACACTGAAGCTTTCTTT	CSARDYGGQNTEAFF
TRBD2	-	TRBV9	TRBJ2-1	TGTGCCAGCAGCACCAAGGGACTAGCGGGACCAAATGAGCAGTTCTTC	CASSTKGLAGPNEQFF
-	-	TRBV2	TRBJ1-1	TGTGCCAGCAGTGAAATCAGGGGTTCAGCTTTCTTT	CASSEIRGSAFF
TRBD1	-	TRBV6-1	TRBJ1-5	TGTGCCAGCAGTGAGACAGGGGGTTCAAATCAGCCCCAGCATTTT	CASSETGGSNQPQHF
-	-	TRBV5-1	TRBJ2-7	TGCGCCAGCAGCTTGGCCGACGCCGTTAGCGAGCAGTACTTC	CASSLADAVSEQYF
TRBD1	-	TRBV20-1	TRBJ1-3	TGCAGTGCTAGCCAGGGGGCTGCCGTAGGAAACACCATATATTTT	CSASQGAAVGNTIYF
-	-	TRBV18	TRBJ1-1	TGTGCCAGCTCATCGTCTCTTTGGTCGACGGGGAGGAATACTGAAGCTTTCTTT	CASSSSLWSTGRNTEAFF
TRBD2	-	TRBV7-2	TRBJ2-7	TGTGCCAGCAGCGCGACGGGAGGACCCGTTAATTACTACGAGCAGTACTTC	CASSATGGPVNYYEQYF
-	-	TRBV20-1	TRBJ2-7	TGCAGTGCTGAAGCCGGGACACCAGGCGAGCAGTACTTC	CSAEAGTPGEQYF
TRBD2	few	TRBV3-1	TRBJ2-7	TGTGCCAGCAGCCACGTAACTAGCGACGAGCAGTACTTC	CASSHVTSDEQYF
-	few	TRBV6-5	TRBJ2-7	TGTGCCAGCAGTTACTCGAAGTCCTACGAGCAGTACTTC	CASSYSKSYEQYF
TRBD2	-	TRBV29-1	TRBJ2-1	TGCAGCGTTGAAAGGTCTAGCGGGGTTACTAATGAGCAGTTCTTC	CSVERSSGVTNEQFF
TRBD2	few	TRBV9	TRBJ2-7	TGTGCCAGCAGCTCCGAGGCGGGAGGGGCCCCCTACGAGCAGTACTTC	CASSSEAGGAPYEQYF
-	few	TRBV18	TRBJ2-7	TGTGCCAGCTCGCCTACAGCGGACGAGCAGTACTTC	CASSPTADEQYF
-	many	TRBV29-1	TRBJ1-1	TGCAGCGTTGAGGGAGGGAACACTGAAGCTTTCTTT	CSVEGGNTEAFF
TRBD1	few	TRBV27	TRBJ2-7	TGTGCCAGCAGCCCACTCGGACAGGTTATCTACGAGCAGTACTTC	CASSPLGQVIYEQYF
-	few	TRBV12-3/TRBV12-4	TRBJ2-2	TGTGCCAGCAGTCCAGACAGGAGGACCGGGGAGCTGTTTTTT	CASSPDRRTGELFF
-	few	TRBV20-1	TRBJ2-1	TGCAGTGCTACCTTCTCCGGGACTCTGGATGAGCAGTTCTTC	CSATFSGTLDEQFF
-	-	TRBV14	TRBJ2-5	TGTGCCAGCAGCCAACTGACGGATATCCAAGAGACCCAGTACTTC	CASSQLTDIQETQYF
-	-	TRBV20-1	TRBJ1-5	TGCAGTGCTAGAGACGAGACACGGGACAATCAGCCCCAGCATTTT	CSARDETRDNQPQHF
TRBD1	-	TRBV30	TRBJ2-2	TGTGCCTGGAGCGACAGGGGTAGGGAGCTGTTTTTT	CAWSDRGRELFF
-	few	TRBV12-3/TRBV12-4	TRBJ1-5	TGTGCCAGCAGCCCGACACGGATCCCCCAGCATTTT	CASSPTRIPQHF
-	few	TRBV21-1	TRBJ1-2	TGTGCCAGCATCCTAAGCATTCACAGGGGAGGGTACTATGGCTACACCTTC	CASILSIHRGGYYGYTF
TRBD1	-	TRBV28	TRBJ2-1	TGTGCCAGCAGTACCCCGGGACAGCCTAATGAGCAGTTCTTC	CASSTPGQPNEQFF
-	few	TRBV3-1	TRBJ1-4	TGTGCCAGCAGGACCCAGGGGAGACGGAATGAAAAACTGTTTTTT	CASRTQGRRNEKLFF
-	few	TRBV12-3/TRBV12-4	TRBJ1-6	TGTGCCAGCAGTGGGGACCTCCGTGCCTCACCCCTCCACTTT	CASSGDLRASPLHF
-	few	TRBV25-1	TRBJ1-4	TGTGCCAGCAGTGCCCACAGGATAGGTACAAGTAATGAAAAGCTGTTTTTT	CASSAHRIGTSNEKLFF